This T cell receptor beta chain was recovered during a study of T cell responses to AZD1222 COVID-19 vaccine. Study conclusions and caveats: Following two doses of AZD1222, Spike-specific TCR breadth and depth rose. Repertoire sampling was restricted to post-peak T cell response timepoints.

The repertoire was sequenced with immunoSEQ multiplex PCR; TCRdb's copy has only in-frame clones and lacks some. The data contain about 86,000 clones, 90% of them singletons. Comment on this clone: The antigen is not known.

V trimming: 4 bases; J trimming: 8 bases; junction bases outside the gene matches: 4. Germline CDR1 and CDR2: LGHDT and YNNKEL (reference sequence). The CDR3 consists of 13 residues. The material sequenced was peripheral blood, taken on day 0 of AZD1222 vaccination. This TCR derives from an adult in good health. The rearrangement joins TRBV3-1 (or the pseudogene TRBV3-2) to TRBJ1-2, with 10 bases matching TRBD1. The CDR3 region has the DNA TGTGCCAGCAGCCCCTGGGACAGGGGCGGCTACACCTTC. Translating it yields CASSPWDRGGYTF.